What follows are 27 T cell receptor beta chains derived from one specimen sequenced in a study of blood T cell repertoires in COVID-19. The data were produced by immunoSEQ multiplex PCR, yet TCRdb's version contains in-frame clones alone and is incomplete. This table holds some 250,000 clones, approximately 85% found once. Input material: PBMCs or T cells enriched from blood (not recorded which). The receptors were gathered from a woman in her 50s who had recovered from COVID-19.

The rearrangement links TRBV6-1 to TRBJ2-5, with D perhaps matching TRBD1 (6 bases). Germline V gives CDR1 MNHNS, CDR2 SASEGT. CDR3 size: 15 residues. Trimming cost V 3 bases and J 0 bases, with 11 bases left between them. The CDR3 reads CASSDLGQYQETQYF. CDR3 sequence (DNA): TGTGCCAGCAGTGATCTTGGACAGTACCAAGAGACCCAGTACTTC.

The rearrangement links TRBV5-1 to TRBJ2-7, with 9 bases matching TRBD1. The CDR3 is 15 residues long. After removal of 2 bases from V and 4 bases from J, the junction contained 7 bases not matched to a gene. Germline CDR1 and CDR2: SGHRS and YFSETQ. CDR3 in amino acids: CASSLWTGVGYEQYF. The CDR3 coding sequence is TGCGCCAGCAGCTTATGGACAGGGGTGGGTTACGAGCAGTACTTC.

The J gene is TRBJ2-5, the V gene TRBV7-3, with a possible D match to TRBD1 (5 bases). The CDR3 runs to 11 residues. V lost 3 bases to trimming and J lost 7 bases, with 6 bases between them. CDR1 SGHTA and CDR2 FQGTGA come from the germline V gene. Here the CDR3 reads CASSFTGTQYF. CDR3 DNA sequence: TGTGCCAGCAGCTTTACAGGGACCCAGTACTTC.

V and J are TRBV28 and TRBJ2-3; possibly TRBD2 for D (6 bases). Trimming took 5 bases from V and 0 from J, leaving 12 bases between them. The CDR3 is 15 residues long. Germline-derived CDR1 and CDR2 are MDHEN and SYDVKM. Written as DNA, the CDR3 is TGTGCCAGCAGTGTCCTTAGCGGAAGCACAGATACGCAGTATTTT. This gives the protein CASSVLSGSTDTQYF. Supplemented by reference TRBV28 and TRBJ2-3, the full variable domain reads DVKVTQSSRYLVKRTGEKVFLECVQDMDHENMFWYRQDPGLGLRLIYFSYDVKMKEKGDIPEGYSVSREKKERFSLILESASTNQTSMYLCASSVLSGSTDTQYFGPGTRLTVL.

The chain employs TRBV7-9 and TRBJ2-7, with 8 bases lining up with TRBD1. The CDR3 is 12 amino acids. After removal of 5 bases from V and 6 bases from J, the junction contained 3 bases not matched to a gene. From germline, CDR1 is SEHNR and CDR2 FQNEAQ (reference sequence). CDR3 in DNA: TGTGCCAGCAGCCGGACAGGGTTCGAGCAGTACTTC. Its protein product is CASSRTGFEQYF.

This chain joins TRBV28 and TRBJ2-7; 8 bases fit TRBD2. CDR1 and CDR2 from the germline V gene are MDHEN and SYDVKM. V lost 6 bases to trimming and J lost 3 bases; unmatched junction nucleotides: 7. The CDR3 is 14 residues long. The CDR3 loop is CASSSGTRHYEQYF. The DNA of the CDR3 is TGTGCCAGCAGCTCCGGGACTAGACACTACGAGCAGTACTTC.

V gene TRBV28 combines with J gene TRBJ2-6; D possibly corresponds to TRBD1 (6 bases). Germline CDR1 and CDR2: MDHEN and SYDVKM. There are 16 residues in the CDR3. Trimming took 5 bases from V and 4 from J, leaving 15 bases between them. The CDR3 sequence: CASSPIQGPGANVLTF. CDR3 sequence (DNA): TGTGCCAGCAGTCCCATACAGGGTCCCGGGGCCAACGTCCTGACTTTC.

The CDR3, as DNA: TGTGCCAGCAGTTACTGGGGGGGCCAAGAGACCCAGTACTTC. It codes for CASSYWGGQETQYF. V is TRBV6-5 and J is TRBJ2-5; TRBD2 matches 7 bases. Losses at the gene ends were 1 base for V and 1 base for J; bases not matched to a gene: 0. Germline V gives CDR1 MNHEY, CDR2 SVGAGI. The CDR3 has 14 residues.

This chain joins TRBV15 and TRBJ2-7, with D possibly TRBD2 on 5 matching bases. CDR3 length equals 16 residues. With 0 bases removed from V and 3 bases from J, the gap between germline ends came to 15 bases. The germline gives CDR1 LNHNV, CDR2 YYDKDF (reference sequence). The CDR3 reads CATSRDPVEAIYEQYF. The CDR3 DNA reads TGTGCCACCAGCAGAGATCCAGTGGAGGCAATCTACGAGCAGTACTTC.

V and J are TRBV18 and TRBJ1-1; TRBD1 matches 12 bases. CDR1 and CDR2 from the germline V gene are KGHSH and LQKENI. Trimming removed 5 bases from V and 7 bases from J; junction bases left unmatched: 11. This CDR3 region has 16 residues. In nucleotides, the CDR3 is TGTGCCAGCTCAGAGGGACAGGGGGCTTTTTTGGTTGAAGCTTTCTTT. Encoded protein: CASSEGQGAFLVEAFF. The full variable domain, its missing parts supplied by reference TRBV18 and TRBJ1-1, is NAGVMQNPRHLVRRRGQEARLRCSPMKGHSHVYWYRQLPEEGLKFMVYLQKENIIDESGMPKERFSAEFPKEGPSILRIQQVVRGDSAAYFCASSEGQGAFLVEAFFGQGTRLTVV.

The V gene is TRBV28, the J gene TRBJ1-5; TRBD1 matches 11 bases. V gave up 6 bases and J gave up 2 bases; unmatched junction bases: 6. Germline values: CDR1 MDHEN, CDR2 SYDVKM. The length of the CDR3 is 16 residues. CDR3: CASSRTGGAGNQPQHF. The CDR3 DNA reads TGTGCCAGCAGCCGGACAGGGGGCGCCGGCAATCAGCCCCAGCATTTT.

The V call is TRBV18, the J call TRBJ2-2; 11 positions match TRBD2. Per the germline V gene, CDR1 is KGHSH and CDR2 is LQKENI. Germline trimming cut 1 base from V and 3 bases from J; bases unmatched to any gene: 4. There are 17 residues in the CDR3. CDR3 nucleotides: TGTGCCAGCTCACCACTAGCGGGAGGGCCTCACACCGGGGAGCTGTTTTTT. Translating gives CASSPLAGGPHTGELFF.

The rearrangement links TRBV3-1 (or the pseudogene TRBV3-2) to TRBJ2-1; TRBD1 is a possible D gene (5 bases). Trimming left V 3 bases short and J 8 bases short, with 14 bases between. Germline V gene lookup returns CDR1 LGHDT and CDR2 YNNKEL (reference sequence). The CDR3 extends over 14 amino acids. CDR3 nucleotides: TGTGCCAGCAGCCATAAACAGGTTAGGTATGAGCAGTTCTTC. Protein product: CASSHKQVRYEQFF.

This chain connects TRBV6-1 to TRBJ2-7, with D unresolved. CDR3 size: 12 residues. The V gene lost 1 base and the J gene lost 3 bases, with 4 bases spanning the gap. Germline V gene data show CDR1 as MNHNS and CDR2 as SASEGT. CDR3: CASSEDYYEQYF. In DNA form, the CDR3 reads TGTGCCAGCAGTGAAGATTACTACGAGCAGTACTTC.

The chain joins TRBV28 to TRBJ1-1; TRBD1 agrees at 8 bases. V was pared by 3 bases and J by 3 bases, with 3 bases of the junction left unmatched. The CDR3 loop spans 14 amino acids. CDR1 and CDR2 from the germline V gene are MDHEN and SYDVKM. The CDR3 region has the DNA TGTGCCAGCAGTTTGCAGGGGGCGGACACTGAAGCTTTCTTT. Protein: CASSLQGADTEAFF.

The V call is TRBV6-5, the J call TRBJ2-7; 7 positions match TRBD1. CDR1 and CDR2 (germline): MNHEY, SVGAGI. J was trimmed by 0 bases and V by 6 bases; bases with no gene match: 8. This CDR3 has 15 residues. The CDR3 DNA reads as TGTGCCAGCAGCAACCCGGGACAGATCTCCTACGAGCAGTACTTC. Translation gives CASSNPGQISYEQYF.

This clone was counted once. The V and J genes are TRBV11-1 and TRBJ1-1; tentatively, D is TRBD1 (6 bases). This CDR3 spans 13 amino acids. With 8 bases removed from V and 1 base from J, the gap between germline ends came to 11 bases. CDR1 and CDR2 from the germline V gene are SGHAT and FQDESV (reference sequence). The CDR3 nucleotides read TGTGCCAGCTGTGGACAGCCGAACACTGAAGCTTTCTTT. Residues: CASCGQPNTEAFF.

The chain uses TRBV6-2 or TRBV6-3 and TRBJ2-2; 8 bases match TRBD1. This CDR3 is built from 16 residues. Germline values: CDR1 MNHEY, CDR2 SVGEGT. V gave up 5 bases and J gave up 3 bases; unmatched junction bases: 8. The CDR3 reads CASSDPTGADTGELFF. The DNA for the CDR3 is TGTGCCAGCAGTGACCCGACAGGGGCGGACACCGGGGAGCTGTTTTTT.

This chain joins TRBV27 and TRBJ2-7; 8 bases map to TRBD2. Germline trimming cut 3 bases from V and 4 bases from J; bases unmatched to any gene: 17. The CDR3 consists of 18 residues. CDR1 MNHEY and CDR2 SMNVEV come from the germline V gene (reference sequence). The CDR3 nucleotides read TGTGCCAGCAGTTTGGGTCTAGCGGGTACCTTGACGCTTTACGAGCAGTACTTC. Translating gives CASSLGLAGTLTLYEQYF.

This chain joins TRBV5-1 and TRBJ2-1; 12 bases agree with TRBD2. V shed 5 bases and J 0 bases; nucleotides not matched to a gene: 6. The germline V gene encodes CDR1 SGHRS and CDR2 YFSETQ. This CDR3 contains 17 residues. The CDR3 sequence: CASRRTSGMSSYNEQFF. CDR3 in DNA: TGCGCCAGCAGGAGGACTAGCGGGATGAGCTCCTACAATGAGCAGTTCTTC.

The chain employs TRBV6-2 or TRBV6-3 and TRBJ1-2, with a tentative D call TRBD1 (5 bases). V lost 6 bases and J lost 4, with 12 bases in between. Germline V gene sequence: CDR1 MNHEY, CDR2 SVGEGT. CDR3 length: 13 amino acids. The CDR3 loop is CASSRWDFYGYTF. In DNA, the CDR3 is TGTGCCAGCAGCCGGTGGGACTTCTATGGCTACACCTTC.

CDR3 protein: CASRTSGGNEQFF. In DNA, the CDR3 is TGTGCCAGCCGGACTAGCGGCGGAAATGAGCAGTTCTTC. This chain uses TRBV12-3 or TRBV12-4 with TRBJ2-1; TRBD2 aligns across 10 bases. With V trimmed by 8 bases and J by 7 bases, 5 bases remained unmatched. This CDR3 has 13 residues.

The CDR3 is CASIEGITASSYEQYF. The CDR3 DNA reads TGTGCCAGCATCGAAGGAATTACAGCCTCCTCCTACGAGCAGTACTTC. This chain uses TRBV6-4 with TRBJ2-7; no firm D call. Germline CDR1 is MRHNA and CDR2 is SNTAGT. The CDR3 covers 16 residues. V was pared by 7 bases and J by 0 bases, with 19 bases between.

The chain is built from TRBV10-3 and TRBJ2-3; weak D call: TRBD2 (5 bases). Trimming pared 2 bases from V and 0 bases from J, leaving 12 bases between. This CDR3 comprises 16 residues. The germline V gene has CDR1 ENHRY and CDR2 SYGVKD. The CDR3 DNA reads TGTGCCATCAGTGAGCGCGAGGGTGGTAGCACAGATACGCAGTATTTT. It yields the protein CAISEREGGSTDTQYF.

This clone was observed once. V gene TRBV5-4 combines with J gene TRBJ1-4; 7 positions match TRBD1. Per germline, CDR1 SGHNT and CDR2 YYREEE (reference sequence). J gave up 8 bases and V 2 bases, and 6 bases lay outside the gene matches. This CDR3 comprises 14 residues. Here the CDR3 reads CASSLQGNGEKLFF. CDR3 nucleotides: TGTGCCAGCAGCTTACAGGGGAATGGCGAAAAACTGTTTTTT.

This rearrangement joins TRBV19 to TRBJ1-2; the match to TRBD1 covers 9 bases. This CDR3 is 14 amino acids long. Per the germline V gene, CDR1 is LNHDA and CDR2 is SQIVND (reference sequence). V shed 5 bases, J shed 4 bases, and the junction held 5 bases outside the gene matches. The CDR3 nucleotides are TGTGCCAGTAGTCCAGGGACAGGGCGCTATGGCTACACCTTC. Translated: CASSPGTGRYGYTF.

This clone was found once. V and J are TRBV3-1 (or the pseudogene TRBV3-2) and TRBJ2-1; TRBD2 matches 11 bases. V trimming: 4 bases; J trimming: 10 bases; junction bases outside the gene matches: 12. This CDR3 is 16 amino acids long. Germline-derived CDR1 and CDR2 are LGHDT and YNNKEL (reference sequence). The CDR3 sequence: CASSRPGLAGPGEQFF. The CDR3 DNA reads as TGTGCCAGCAGCCGCCCAGGACTAGCGGGCCCGGGGGAGCAGTTCTTC.